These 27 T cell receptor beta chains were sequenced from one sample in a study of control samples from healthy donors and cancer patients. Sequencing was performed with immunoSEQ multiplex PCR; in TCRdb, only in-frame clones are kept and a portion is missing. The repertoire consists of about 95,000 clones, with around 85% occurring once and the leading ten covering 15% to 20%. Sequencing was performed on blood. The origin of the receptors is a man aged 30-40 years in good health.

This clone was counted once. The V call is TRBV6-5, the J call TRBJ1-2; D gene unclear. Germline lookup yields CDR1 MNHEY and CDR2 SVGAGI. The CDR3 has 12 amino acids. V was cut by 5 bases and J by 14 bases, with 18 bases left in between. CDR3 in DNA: TGTGCCAGCAGTACCGGCGGCACTACGGATACCTTC. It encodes CASSTGGTTDTF.

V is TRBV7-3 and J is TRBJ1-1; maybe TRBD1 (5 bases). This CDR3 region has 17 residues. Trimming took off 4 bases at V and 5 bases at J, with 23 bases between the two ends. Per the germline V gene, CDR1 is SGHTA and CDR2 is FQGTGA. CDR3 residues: CASSSPLGRGGGTEAFF. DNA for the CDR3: TGTGCCAGCAGCTCCCCTCTAGGACGGGGCGGAGGGACTGAAGCTTTCTTT. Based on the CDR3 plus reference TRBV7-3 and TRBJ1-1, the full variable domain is GAGVSQTPSNKVTEKGKYVELRCDPISGHTALYWYRQSLGQGPEFLIYFQGTGAADDSGLPNDRFFAVRPEGSVSTLKIQRTERGDSAVYLCASSSPLGRGGGTEAFFGQGTRLTVV.

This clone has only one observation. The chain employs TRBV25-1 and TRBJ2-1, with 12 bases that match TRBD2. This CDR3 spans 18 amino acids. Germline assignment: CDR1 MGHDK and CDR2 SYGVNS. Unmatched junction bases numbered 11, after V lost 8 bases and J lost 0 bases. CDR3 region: CASQSGLAGPGSYNEQFF. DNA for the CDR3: TGTGCCAGCCAATCCGGACTAGCGGGGCCAGGCTCCTACAATGAGCAGTTCTTC. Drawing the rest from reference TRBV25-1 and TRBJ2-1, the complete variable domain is EADIYQTPRYLVIGTGKKITLECSQTMGHDKMYWYQQDPGMELHLIHYSYGVNSTEKGDLSSESTVSRIRTEHFPLTLESARPSHTSQYLCASQSGLAGPGSYNEQFFGPGTRLTVL.

CDR3 amino acids: CASREPDRGYEQYF. For the CDR3, the DNA is TGTGCCAGCAGAGAGCCGGACAGGGGGTACGAGCAGTACTTC. V gene TRBV7-2 combines with J gene TRBJ2-7; 10 nucleotides line up with TRBD1. J lost 4 bases, V lost 6 bases, and 6 bases had no gene match. The CDR3 is made up of 14 amino acids. Germline V gene data show CDR1 as SGHTA and CDR2 as FQGNSA.

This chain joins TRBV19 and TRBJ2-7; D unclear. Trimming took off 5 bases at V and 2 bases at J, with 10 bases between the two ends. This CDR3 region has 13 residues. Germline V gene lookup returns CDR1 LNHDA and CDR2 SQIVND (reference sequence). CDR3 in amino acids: CASSARMTYEQYF. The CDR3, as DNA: TGTGCCAGTAGTGCGCGGATGACCTACGAGCAGTACTTC.

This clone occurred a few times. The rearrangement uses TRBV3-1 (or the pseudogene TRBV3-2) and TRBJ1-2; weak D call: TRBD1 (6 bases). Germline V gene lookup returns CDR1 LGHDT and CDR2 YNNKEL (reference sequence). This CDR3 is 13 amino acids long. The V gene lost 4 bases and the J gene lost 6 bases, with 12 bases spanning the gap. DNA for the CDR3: TGTGCCAGCAGCCTCACAGGGCCGCATGGCTACACCTTC. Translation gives CASSLTGPHGYTF.

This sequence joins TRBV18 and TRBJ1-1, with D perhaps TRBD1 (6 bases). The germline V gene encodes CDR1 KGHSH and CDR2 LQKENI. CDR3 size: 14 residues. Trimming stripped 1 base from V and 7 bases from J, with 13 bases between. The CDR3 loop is CASSPLSGEGEAFF. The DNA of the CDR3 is TGTGCCAGCTCACCACTATCAGGGGAGGGTGAAGCTTTCTTT.

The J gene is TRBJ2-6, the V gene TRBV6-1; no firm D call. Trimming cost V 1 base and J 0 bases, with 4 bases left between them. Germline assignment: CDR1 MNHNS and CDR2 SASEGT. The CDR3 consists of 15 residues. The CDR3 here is CASSEDNSGANVLTF. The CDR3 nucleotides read TGTGCCAGCAGTGAAGACAACTCTGGGGCCAACGTCCTGACTTTC.

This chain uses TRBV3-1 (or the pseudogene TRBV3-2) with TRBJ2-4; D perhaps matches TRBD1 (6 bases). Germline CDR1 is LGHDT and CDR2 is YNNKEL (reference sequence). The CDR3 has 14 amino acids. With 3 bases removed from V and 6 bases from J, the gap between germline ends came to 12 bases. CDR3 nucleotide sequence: TGTGCCAGCAGCCAGACAGGTCGCAGAAACATTCAGTACTTC. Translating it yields CASSQTGRRNIQYF.

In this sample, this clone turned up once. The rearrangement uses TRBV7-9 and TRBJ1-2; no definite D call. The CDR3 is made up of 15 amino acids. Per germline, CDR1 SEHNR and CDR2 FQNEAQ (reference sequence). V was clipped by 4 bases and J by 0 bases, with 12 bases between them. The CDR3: CASSSPGTSNYGYTF. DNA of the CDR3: TGTGCCAGCAGCTCGCCCGGAACGTCTAACTATGGCTACACCTTC.

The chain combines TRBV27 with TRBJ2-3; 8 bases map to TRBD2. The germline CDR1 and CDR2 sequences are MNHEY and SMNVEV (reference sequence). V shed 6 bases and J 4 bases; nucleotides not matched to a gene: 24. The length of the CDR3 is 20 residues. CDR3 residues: CASRGLVRGAGGGRADTQYF. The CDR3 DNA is TGTGCCAGCAGAGGTCTAGTCCGCGGGGCGGGGGGCGGGAGAGCAGATACGCAGTATTTT.

Here the CDR3 reads CAWRTMDSPLHF. The CDR3 region has the DNA TGTGCCTGGCGGACCATGGATTCACCCCTCCACTTT. The V call is TRBV30, the J call TRBJ1-6; D not certain. V lost 5 bases and J lost 8, with 10 bases in between. This CDR3 comprises 12 residues. The germline CDR1 and CDR2 sequences are GTSNPN and SVGIG (reference sequence).

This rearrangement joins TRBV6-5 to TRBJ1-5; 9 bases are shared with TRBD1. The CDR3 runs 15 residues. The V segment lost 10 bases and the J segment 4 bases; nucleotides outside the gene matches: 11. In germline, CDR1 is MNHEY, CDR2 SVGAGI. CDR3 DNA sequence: TGTGCCATTAGGACAGGGGACTTTCGGAATCAGCCCCAGCATTTT. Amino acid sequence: CAIRTGDFRNQPQHF.

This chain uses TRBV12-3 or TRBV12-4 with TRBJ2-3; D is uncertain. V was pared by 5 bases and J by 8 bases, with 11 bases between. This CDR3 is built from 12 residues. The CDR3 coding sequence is TGTGCCAGCAGTCCCGCCCCCGCTACGCAGTATTTT. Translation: CASSPAPATQYF.

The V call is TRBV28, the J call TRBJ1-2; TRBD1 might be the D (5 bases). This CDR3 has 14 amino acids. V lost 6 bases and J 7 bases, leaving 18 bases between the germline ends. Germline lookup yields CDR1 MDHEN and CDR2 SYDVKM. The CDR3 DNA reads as TGTGCCAGCAGCCAGGACGACAGAGGTCGTGGCTACACCTTC. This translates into CASSQDDRGRGYTF.

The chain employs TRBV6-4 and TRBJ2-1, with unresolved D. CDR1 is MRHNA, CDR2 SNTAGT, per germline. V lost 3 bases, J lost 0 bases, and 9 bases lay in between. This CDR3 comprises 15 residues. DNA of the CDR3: TGTGCCAGCAGTGAGGACCCGAGCTCCTACAATGAGCAGTTCTTC. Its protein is CASSEDPSSYNEQFF.

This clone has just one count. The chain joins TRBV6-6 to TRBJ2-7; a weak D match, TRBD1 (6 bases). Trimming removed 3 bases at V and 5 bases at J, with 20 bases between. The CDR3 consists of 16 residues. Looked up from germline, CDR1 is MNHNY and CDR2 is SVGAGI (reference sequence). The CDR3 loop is CASSYLAGAKFDEQYF. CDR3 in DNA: TGTGCCAGCAGTTATTTGGCAGGGGCTAAGTTCGACGAGCAGTACTTC.

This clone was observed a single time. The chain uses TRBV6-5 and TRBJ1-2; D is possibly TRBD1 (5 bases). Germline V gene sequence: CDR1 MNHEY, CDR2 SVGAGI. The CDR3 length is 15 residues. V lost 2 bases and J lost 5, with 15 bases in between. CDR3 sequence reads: CASSYGQGRGYGYTF. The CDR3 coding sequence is TGTGCCAGCAGTTACGGGCAGGGCCGGGGGTATGGCTACACCTTC.

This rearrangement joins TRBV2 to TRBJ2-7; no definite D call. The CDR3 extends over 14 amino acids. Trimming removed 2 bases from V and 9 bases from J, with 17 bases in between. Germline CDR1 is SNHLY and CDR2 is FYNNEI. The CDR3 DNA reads TGTGCCAGCAGTGAAAACCGCCTTTCGGCCAGGCAGTACTTC. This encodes CASSENRLSARQYF.

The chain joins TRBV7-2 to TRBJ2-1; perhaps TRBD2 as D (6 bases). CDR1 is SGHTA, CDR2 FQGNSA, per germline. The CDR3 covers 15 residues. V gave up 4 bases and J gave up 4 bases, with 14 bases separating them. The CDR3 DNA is TGTGCCAGCAGCTCGGGCGGGGCAACTTACAATGAGCAGTTCTTC. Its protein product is CASSSGGATYNEQFF.

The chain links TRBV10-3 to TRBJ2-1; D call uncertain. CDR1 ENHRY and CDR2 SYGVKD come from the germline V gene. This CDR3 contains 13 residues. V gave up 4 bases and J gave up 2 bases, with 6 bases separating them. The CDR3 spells CAISGLAYNEQFF. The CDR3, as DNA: TGTGCCATCAGTGGTCTGGCCTACAATGAGCAGTTCTTC.

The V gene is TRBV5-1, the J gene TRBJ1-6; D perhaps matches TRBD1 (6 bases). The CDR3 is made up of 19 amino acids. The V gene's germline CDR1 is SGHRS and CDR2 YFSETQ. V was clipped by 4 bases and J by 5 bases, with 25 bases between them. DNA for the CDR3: TGCGCCAGCAGCCAAACACCGGGGGGGGCAGCTGGTGATAATTCACCCCTCCACTTT. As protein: CASSQTPGGAAGDNSPLHF.

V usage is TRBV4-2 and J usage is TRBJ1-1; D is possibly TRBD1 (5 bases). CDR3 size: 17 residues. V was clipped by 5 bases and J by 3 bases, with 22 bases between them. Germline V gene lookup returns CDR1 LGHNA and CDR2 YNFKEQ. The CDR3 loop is CASSFLQQELGDTEAFF. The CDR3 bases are TGTGCCAGCAGCTTCTTACAACAGGAGCTGGGGGACACTGAAGCTTTCTTT.

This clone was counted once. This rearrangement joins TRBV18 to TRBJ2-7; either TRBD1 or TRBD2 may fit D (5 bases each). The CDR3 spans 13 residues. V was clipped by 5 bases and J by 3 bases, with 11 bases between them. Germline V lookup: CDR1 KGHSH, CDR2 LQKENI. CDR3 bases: TGTGCCAGCTCAACCCGGGACCGCTACGAGCAGTACTTC. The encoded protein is CASSTRDRYEQYF.

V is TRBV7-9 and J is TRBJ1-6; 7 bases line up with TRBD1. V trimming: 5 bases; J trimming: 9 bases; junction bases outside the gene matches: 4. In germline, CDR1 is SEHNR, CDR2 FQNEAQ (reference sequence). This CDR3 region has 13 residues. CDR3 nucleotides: TGTGCCAGCAGCCCGACAGGGAGTTCACCCCTCCACTTT. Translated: CASSPTGSSPLHF. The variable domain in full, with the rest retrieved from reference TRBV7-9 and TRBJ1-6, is DTGVSQNPRHKITKRGQNVTFRCDPISEHNRLYWYRQTLGQGPEFLTYFQNEAQLEKSRLLSDRFSAERPKGSFSTLEIQRTEQGDSAMYLCASSPTGSSPLHFGNGTRLTVT.

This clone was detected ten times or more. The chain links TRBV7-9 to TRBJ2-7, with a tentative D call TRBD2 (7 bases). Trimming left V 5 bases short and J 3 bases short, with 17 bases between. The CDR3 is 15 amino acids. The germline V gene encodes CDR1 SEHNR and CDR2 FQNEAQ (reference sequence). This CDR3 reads CASSARGGGLYEQYF. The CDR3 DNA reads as TGTGCCAGCAGCGCTAGGGGGGGTGGACTCTACGAGCAGTACTTC.

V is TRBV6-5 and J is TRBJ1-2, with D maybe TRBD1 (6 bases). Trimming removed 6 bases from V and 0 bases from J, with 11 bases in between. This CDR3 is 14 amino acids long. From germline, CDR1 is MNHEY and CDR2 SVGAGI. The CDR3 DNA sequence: TGTGCCAGCAGCTCAGGGGCAACTAACTATGGCTACACCTTC. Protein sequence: CASSSGATNYGYTF.